This T cell receptor beta chain was identified in a study of T-cell reconstitution after alpha-beta-depleted transplantation in children. Study observations and caveats: Surviving recipient cells, namely T cells and thymic progenitors, were the source of high day-60 TCRbeta diversity in some patients. Newly made T cells mostly supplied T-cell counts and diversity one year after transplant. As was reported, about two months after transplant, alpha-beta T cells came from several hundred expanded graft clones.

About this clonotype: The target antigen is unknown.

Preparation of the TCRbeta library used unique molecular identifiers. TCRdb re-called the PCR reads through MiXCR, storing one row per CDR3 protein. This table holds about 300,000 distinct CDR3 sequences, 6% to 10% found once. The CDR3 spans 13 residues. Deletions cut 2 bases from V and 6 bases from J, with 13 bases between. CDR1 is DFQATT and CDR2 is SNEGSKA in the germline V gene (reference sequence). The chain is built from TRBV20-1 and TRBJ1-2; TRBD1 is a possible D gene (6 bases). The source material was peripheral blood, sampled 360 days after TCRalphabeta/CD19-depleted stem cell transplant. This receptor was taken from a female patient under 10 years old who had a stem cell transplant for Fanconi anemia, so the T cells may come from the graft donor. In DNA form, the CDR3 reads TGCAGTGCTAGATTAGGGGGGGCGCATGGCTACACCTTC. Amino acids: CSARLGGAHGYTF.